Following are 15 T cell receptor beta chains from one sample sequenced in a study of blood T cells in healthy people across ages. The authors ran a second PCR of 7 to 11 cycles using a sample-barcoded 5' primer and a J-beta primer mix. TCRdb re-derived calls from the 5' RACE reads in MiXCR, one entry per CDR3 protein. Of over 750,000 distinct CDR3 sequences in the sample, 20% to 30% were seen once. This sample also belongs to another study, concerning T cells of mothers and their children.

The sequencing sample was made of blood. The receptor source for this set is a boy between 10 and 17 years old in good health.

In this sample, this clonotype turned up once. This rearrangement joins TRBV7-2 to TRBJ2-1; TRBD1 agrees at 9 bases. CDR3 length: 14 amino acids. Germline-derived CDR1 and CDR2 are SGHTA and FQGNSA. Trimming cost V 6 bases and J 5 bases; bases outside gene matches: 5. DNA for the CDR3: TGTGCCAGCAGAGGGACAGGGCAAAACAATGAGCAGTTCTTC. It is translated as CASRGTGQNNEQFF.

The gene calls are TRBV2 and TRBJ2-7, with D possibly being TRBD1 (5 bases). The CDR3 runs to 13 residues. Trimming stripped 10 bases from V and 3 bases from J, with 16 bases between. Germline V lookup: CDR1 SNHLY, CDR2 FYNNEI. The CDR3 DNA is TGTGCCAACCGGAGAAGGGGCGGCTACGAGCAGTACTTC. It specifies CANRRRGGYEQYF.

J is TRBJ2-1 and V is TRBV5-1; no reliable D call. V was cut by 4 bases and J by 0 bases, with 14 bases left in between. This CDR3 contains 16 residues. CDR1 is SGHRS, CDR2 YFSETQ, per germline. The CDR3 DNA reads TGCGCCAGCAGCCGTATCATCGGAAGCTCCTACAATGAGCAGTTCTTC. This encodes CASSRIIGSSYNEQFF.

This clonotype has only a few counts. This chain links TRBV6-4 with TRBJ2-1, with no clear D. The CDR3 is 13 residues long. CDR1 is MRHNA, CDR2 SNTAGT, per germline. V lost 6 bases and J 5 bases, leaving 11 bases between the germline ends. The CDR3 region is CASSVDQDNEQFF. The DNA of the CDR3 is TGTGCCAGCAGCGTTGATCAGGACAATGAGCAGTTCTTC.

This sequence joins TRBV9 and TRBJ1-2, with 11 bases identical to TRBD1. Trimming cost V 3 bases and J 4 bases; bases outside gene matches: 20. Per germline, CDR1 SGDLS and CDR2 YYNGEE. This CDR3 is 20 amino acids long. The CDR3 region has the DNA TGTGCCAGCAGCGGATCAAGCCGGACCGGGACAGGGGGAAACCCCTATGGCTACACCTTC. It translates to CASSGSSRTGTGGNPYGYTF.

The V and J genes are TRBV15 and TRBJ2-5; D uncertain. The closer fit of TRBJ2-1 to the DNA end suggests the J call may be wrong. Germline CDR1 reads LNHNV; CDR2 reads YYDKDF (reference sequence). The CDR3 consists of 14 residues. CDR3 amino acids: CATSRDRGVYEQFF. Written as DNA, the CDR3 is TGTGCCACCAGCAGAGATCGCGGTGTTTATGAGCAGTTCTTC.

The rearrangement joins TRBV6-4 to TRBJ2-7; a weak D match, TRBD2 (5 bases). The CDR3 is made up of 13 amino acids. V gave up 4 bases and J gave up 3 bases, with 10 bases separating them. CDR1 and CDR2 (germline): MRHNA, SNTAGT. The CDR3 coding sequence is TGTGCCAGCAGTGTCGAGGGCCTCTACGAGCAGTACTTC. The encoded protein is CASSVEGLYEQYF.

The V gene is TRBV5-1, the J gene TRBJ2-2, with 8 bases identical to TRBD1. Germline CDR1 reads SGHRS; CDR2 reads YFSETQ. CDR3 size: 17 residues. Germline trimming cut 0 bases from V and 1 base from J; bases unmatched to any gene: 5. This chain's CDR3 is CASSLAGGQVNTGELFF. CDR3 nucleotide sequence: TGCGCCAGCAGCTTGGCAGGGGGCCAGGTGAACACCGGGGAGCTGTTTTTT.

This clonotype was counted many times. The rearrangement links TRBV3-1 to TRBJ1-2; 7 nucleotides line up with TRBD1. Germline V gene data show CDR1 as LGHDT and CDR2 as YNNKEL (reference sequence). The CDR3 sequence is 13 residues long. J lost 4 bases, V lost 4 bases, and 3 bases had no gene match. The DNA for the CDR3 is TGTGCCAGCAGCCCCGGGACAGCCTATGGCTACACCTTC. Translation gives CASSPGTAYGYTF.

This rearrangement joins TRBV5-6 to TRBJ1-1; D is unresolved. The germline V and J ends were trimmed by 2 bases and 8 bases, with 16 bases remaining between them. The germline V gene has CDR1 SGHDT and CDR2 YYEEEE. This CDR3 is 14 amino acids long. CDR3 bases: TGTGCCAGCAGCTTAGACGGACGGTTCCAAGAAGCTTTCTTT. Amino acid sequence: CASSLDGRFQEAFF.

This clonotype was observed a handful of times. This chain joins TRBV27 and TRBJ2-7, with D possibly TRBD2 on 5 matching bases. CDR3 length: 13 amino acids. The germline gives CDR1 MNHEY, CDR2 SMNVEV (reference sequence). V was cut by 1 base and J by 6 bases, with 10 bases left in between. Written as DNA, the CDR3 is TGTGCCAGCAGTTTATTGGGGAGCTGCGAGCAGTACTTC. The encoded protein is CASSLLGSCEQYF.

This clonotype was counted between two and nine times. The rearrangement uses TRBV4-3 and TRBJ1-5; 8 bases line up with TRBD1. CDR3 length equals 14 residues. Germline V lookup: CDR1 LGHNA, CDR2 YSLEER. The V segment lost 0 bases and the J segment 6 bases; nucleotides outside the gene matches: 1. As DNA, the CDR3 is TGCGCCAGCAGCCAAGACAGGGGGCCTCAGCCCCAGCATTTT. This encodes CASSQDRGPQPQHF.

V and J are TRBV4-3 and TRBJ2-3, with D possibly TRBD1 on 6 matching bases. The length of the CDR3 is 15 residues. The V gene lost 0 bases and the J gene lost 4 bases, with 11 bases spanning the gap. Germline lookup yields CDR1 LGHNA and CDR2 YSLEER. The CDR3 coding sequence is TGCGCCAGCAGCCAAGAGGACCCAGGGGCAGATACGCAGTATTTT. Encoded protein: CASSQEDPGADTQYF.

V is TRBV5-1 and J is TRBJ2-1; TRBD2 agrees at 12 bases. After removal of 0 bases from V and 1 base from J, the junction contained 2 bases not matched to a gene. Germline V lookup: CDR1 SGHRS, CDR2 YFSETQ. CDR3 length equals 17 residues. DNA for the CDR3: TGCGCCAGCAGCTTGGGACTAGCGGGAGCGTCCTACAATGAGCAGTTCTTC. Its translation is CASSLGLAGASYNEQFF.

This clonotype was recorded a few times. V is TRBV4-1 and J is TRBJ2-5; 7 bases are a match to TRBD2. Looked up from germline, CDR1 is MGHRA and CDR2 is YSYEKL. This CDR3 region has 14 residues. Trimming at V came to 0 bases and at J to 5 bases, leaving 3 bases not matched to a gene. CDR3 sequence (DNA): TGCGCCAGCAGCCAAGAGCGGGAGCTGGAGACCCAGTACTTC. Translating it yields CASSQERELETQYF.